The present T cell receptor (beta chain) was sequenced within a study of neoadjuvant anti-PD-1 for oral cavity cancer. Regarding the study as a whole: Only a few patients per response group were TCR-analyzed; validation needed.

Details on this clone: What it recognizes is unknown.

Assay used: immunoSEQ multiplex PCR; TCRdb lists only in-frame clones, some missing. This sample has around 18,000 clones, with approximately 70% found just once. CDR1 is SGHTA and CDR2 is FQGTGA in the germline V gene. V was pared by 3 bases and J by 0 bases, with 10 bases between. The CDR3 sequence is 15 residues long. Sequencing used PBMCs, obtained before nivolumab (anti-PD-1) treatment. This TCR derives from a person aged 35-79 years with oral cavity squamous cell carcinoma. This chain connects TRBV7-3 to TRBJ2-3; the D is unclear. In nucleotides, the CDR3 is TGTGCCAGCAGCTTTCTGGGCCAGAGCACAGATACGCAGTATTTT. Translating gives CASSFLGQSTDTQYF.